This T cell receptor beta chain derives from a study of T cells after yellow fever vaccination. MiXCR was run by TCRdb on the 5' RACE reads, yielding one entry per CDR3 protein. Among under 100,000 distinct CDR3 sequences listed, around 5.5% were seen once. CDR1 and CDR2 from the germline V gene are SEHNR and FQNEAQ (reference sequence). The V and J ends lost 5 bases and 1 base respectively, with 13 bases between them. The CDR3 contains 15 residues. The specimen was CD8+ T cells sorted from PBMCs, collected 10 days after the yellow fever booster vaccination. This receptor was taken from a man aged 18 to 29 who received the YFV17D yellow fever vaccine. The chain has TRBV7-9 and TRBJ2-3; D may be TRBD1 (6 bases). The CDR3 region is CASSAPDRRTDTQYF. The CDR3 nucleotides read TGTGCCAGCAGCGCCCCGGACAGACGCACAGATACGCAGTATTTT.